Described below is a single TCR beta chain sequence and its context. Unique molecular identifiers were incorporated during preparation of the TCRbeta library. TCRdb re-derived calls from the PCR reads in MiXCR, one entry per CDR3 protein. Of about 600,000 distinct CDR3 sequences in the sample, 10% to 15% are singletons; the top ten hold around 2.2%. These data come from a study of T-cell reconstitution after alpha-beta-depleted transplantation in children. V was pared by 3 bases and J by 6 bases, with 19 bases between. Germline assignment: CDR1 MDHEN and CDR2 SYDVKM. The CDR3 runs 16 residues. This TCR was recovered from a male patient between 5 and 17 years old who had a stem cell transplant for acute myeloid leukemia, so the T cells may come from the graft donor. The sample here was PBMCs, mostly from graft donor cells, taken 360 days after TCRalphabeta/CD19-depleted stem cell transplant. This chain uses TRBV28 with TRBJ2-3, with D possibly matching TRBD1 (5 bases). The CDR3 DNA reads as TGTGCCAGCAGTTTGGAAACAGGCCCCAACACTGATACGCAGTATTTT. Amino acids: CASSLETGPNTDTQYF.